This record covers a single T cell receptor beta chain. Its target is unknown. Losses at the gene ends were 4 bases for V and 2 bases for J; bases not matched to a gene: 6. The V gene's germline CDR1 is SGHDN and CDR2 FVKESK. The CDR3 covers 16 residues. This sample is part of a study of OX40 agonist ivuxolimab in advanced cancers. Study-wide background: Every 2 weeks, patients got intravenous ivuxolimab at one of six dose levels (0.01-10 mg/kg). Overall study results and limits: At 0.1 to 3.0 mg/kg and by week 6, CD4+ and CD8+ T cells in the blood had expanded clonally.

Drawing of blood for sampling happened at baseline, at cycle 4 day 1, and at cycle 7 day 1. The table came from immunoSEQ multiplex PCR; TCRdb's copy has only in-frame clones and leaves some out. Of about 82,000 clones in the sample, approximately 82% were seen once. This clonotype was sampled from an adult with an advanced solid tumor such as melanoma, head and neck, liver or kidney cancer. This specimen was CD4+ or CD8+ T cells sorted from blood, taken in a trial of the OX40 agonist ivuxolimab. This chain links TRBV14 with TRBJ2-3; 10 nucleotides agree with TRBD2. The CDR3 nucleotides are TGTGCCAGCAGCCTCGAGCGGGGGGGAGACACAGATACGCAGTATTTT. Translated: CASSLERGGDTDTQYF.